This TCR beta chain was sequenced during a study of T cell responses to AZD1222 COVID-19 vaccine. Notes on this clone: Antigen specificity is unknown.

Data came from immunoSEQ multiplex PCR; TCRdb stores just in-frame clones and leaves some out. The table includes approximately 210,000 clones, 94% detected once. This CDR3 is built from 14 residues. CDR1 LNHNV and CDR2 YYDKDF come from the germline V gene (reference sequence). V dropped 6 bases and J dropped 1; count of bases not matched to a gene: 6. Study findings and constraints: The study sampled repertoires only after the peak T cell response. Once two AZD1222 doses were given, Spike-specific TCR breadth and depth went up. White British ancestry dominated among donors, who included more females, and clonal diversity was possibly underestimated.

This receptor was taken from an adult who received the MenACWY meningococcal vaccine as a control. The V gene is TRBV15, the J gene TRBJ2-7, with 7 bases aligning to TRBD1. The sample in question was peripheral blood, obtained 28 days after the second dose of the MenACWY control vaccine. For the CDR3, the DNA is TGTGCCACCAGTCTGAGCAGGGGGTCCTACGAGCAGTACTTC. Residues: CATSLSRGSYEQYF.